The rows below give T cell receptor beta chains drawn from one sample of a study of T cells in localized non-small cell lung cancer. TCRdb's copy holds only in-frame clones and misses some; the assay was immunoSEQ multiplex PCR. The table records about 17,000 clones, around four fifths of them present only once. Sequencing was performed on peripheral blood, taken before any cancer treatment. The source is a male donor at least 60 years old with stage III lung adenocarcinoma. The CDR3 runs from the conserved cysteine through the conserved F or W. D genes are given only for firm matches. Some rows have no size entry. The others give once, few or many, or a class for an expanded clone.

j_call: TRBJ2-2; v_call: TRBV11-3; clone_size: .; d_call: .; cdr3_aa: CASSPRGDTGELFF; cdr3_nt: TGTGCCAGCAGCCCCCGAGGGGACACCGGGGAGCTGTTTTTT
j_call: TRBJ1-2; v_call: TRBV7-8; clone_size: .; d_call: TRBD1; cdr3_aa: CASSSGTVKGYTF; cdr3_nt: TGTGCCAGCAGCTCCGGGACAGTCAAGGGCTACACCTTC
j_call: TRBJ1-6; v_call: TRBV6-1; clone_size: .; d_call: .; cdr3_aa: CASMTSEIYNSPLHF; cdr3_nt: TGTGCCAGCATGACCTCAGAAATTTATAATTCACCCCTCCACTTT
j_call: TRBJ1-5; v_call: TRBV6-1; clone_size: .; d_call: .; cdr3_aa: CASSEGRPLSNQPQHF; cdr3_nt: TGTGCCAGCAGTGAGGGCAGGCCGTTGAGCAATCAGCCCCAGCATTTT
j_call: TRBJ2-3; v_call: TRBV6-1; clone_size: once; d_call: .; cdr3_aa: CASSEAADTQYF; cdr3_nt: TGTGCCAGCAGTGAAGCAGCAGATACGCAGTATTTT
j_call: TRBJ1-2; v_call: TRBV7-9; clone_size: once; d_call: TRBD1; cdr3_aa: CASSFPGTDLIYGYTF; cdr3_nt: TGTGCCAGCAGCTTCCCCGGGACAGACCTTATCTATGGCTACACCTTC
j_call: TRBJ1-6; v_call: TRBV9; clone_size: .; d_call: .; cdr3_aa: CASSVGGGSGYSPLHF; cdr3_nt: TGTGCCAGCAGCGTAGGCGGGGGTTCAGGGTATTCACCCCTCCACTTT
j_call: TRBJ1-4; v_call: TRBV10-3; clone_size: .; d_call: .; cdr3_aa: CAISESKAGTNEKLFF; cdr3_nt: TGTGCCATCAGTGAGTCTAAGGCAGGCACTAATGAAAAACTGTTTTTT
j_call: TRBJ1-2; v_call: TRBV6-1; clone_size: few; d_call: .; cdr3_aa: CASSENSYGYTF; cdr3_nt: TGTGCCAGCAGTGAGAACAGCTATGGCTACACCTTC
j_call: TRBJ2-5; v_call: TRBV13; clone_size: .; d_call: TRBD2; cdr3_aa: CASSARGERGRQETQYF; cdr3_nt: TGTGCCAGCAGCGCGAGGGGGGAGCGGGGGCGCCAAGAGACCCAGTACTTC
j_call: TRBJ1-2; v_call: TRBV30; clone_size: few; d_call: .; cdr3_aa: CAWSSSIRGGYTF; cdr3_nt: TGTGCCTGGAGTTCGAGTATAAGGGGAGGCTACACCTTC
j_call: TRBJ1-2; v_call: TRBV4-1; clone_size: .; d_call: TRBD1; cdr3_aa: CASSVQGGTGGFFNYGYTF; cdr3_nt: TGCGCCAGCAGCGTACAGGGTGGGACAGGGGGATTTTTTAACTATGGCTACACCTTC
j_call: TRBJ2-5; v_call: TRBV11-3; clone_size: .; d_call: TRBD1; cdr3_aa: CASSMGQGEETQYF; cdr3_nt: TGTGCCAGCAGCATGGGACAGGGTGAAGAGACCCAGTACTTC
j_call: TRBJ2-7; v_call: TRBV6-1; clone_size: .; d_call: .; cdr3_aa: CASIGNSLEQYF; cdr3_nt: TGTGCCAGCATAGGTAACTCCCTCGAGCAGTACTTC
j_call: TRBJ2-1; v_call: TRBV18; clone_size: .; d_call: .; cdr3_aa: CASSPPDPGNEQFF; cdr3_nt: TGTGCCAGCTCACCCCCGGACCCCGGCAATGAGCAGTTCTTC
j_call: TRBJ1-4; v_call: TRBV5-6; clone_size: .; d_call: .; cdr3_aa: CASSFVGDEKLFF; cdr3_nt: TGTGCCAGCAGCTTTGTGGGGGATGAAAAACTGTTTTTT
j_call: TRBJ2-2; v_call: TRBV14; clone_size: .; d_call: TRBD2; cdr3_aa: CASSQTGLALTGELFF; cdr3_nt: TGTGCCAGCAGCCAAACGGGACTAGCGCTGACCGGGGAGCTGTTTTTT
j_call: TRBJ1-1; v_call: TRBV2; clone_size: .; d_call: .; cdr3_aa: CASSATRNTEAFF; cdr3_nt: TGTGCCAGCAGTGCCACGAGGAACACTGAAGCTTTCTTT
j_call: TRBJ2-1; v_call: TRBV7-2; clone_size: .; d_call: .; cdr3_aa: CASSLWDEQFF; cdr3_nt: TGTGCCAGCAGCTTGTGGGATGAGCAGTTCTTC
j_call: TRBJ1-2; v_call: TRBV6-1; clone_size: .; d_call: TRBD1; cdr3_aa: CACISWDRAYGYTF; cdr3_nt: TGTGCCTGTATTTCGTGGGACAGGGCCTATGGCTACACCTTC
j_call: TRBJ1-4; v_call: TRBV15; clone_size: .; d_call: .; cdr3_aa: CATSRDGVNEKLFF; cdr3_nt: TGTGCCACCAGCAGAGATGGCGTAAATGAAAAACTGTTTTTT
j_call: TRBJ2-1; v_call: TRBV11-2; clone_size: .; d_call: .; cdr3_aa: CASSLDVGNEQFF; cdr3_nt: TGTGCCAGCAGCTTAGATGTCGGAAATGAGCAGTTCTTC
j_call: TRBJ1-1; v_call: TRBV18; clone_size: .; d_call: TRBD1; cdr3_aa: CASSLTGGGTETFF; cdr3_nt: TGTGCCAGCTCATTGACAGGGGGCGGCACTGAAACTTTCTTT
j_call: TRBJ1-6; v_call: TRBV6-1; clone_size: few; d_call: .; cdr3_aa: CASSEAMRYSYNSPLHF; cdr3_nt: TGTGCCAGCAGTGAAGCTATGAGGTACTCCTATAATTCACCCCTCCACTTT
j_call: TRBJ1-2; v_call: TRBV28; clone_size: .; d_call: .; cdr3_aa: CASSWGAGGRYGYTF; cdr3_nt: TGTGCCAGCAGTTGGGGCGCAGGCGGACGGTATGGCTACACCTTC
j_call: TRBJ1-2; v_call: TRBV25-1; clone_size: .; d_call: .; cdr3_aa: CASSESVRASYTF; cdr3_nt: TGTGCCAGCAGTGAATCCGTCCGGGCTAGCTACACCTTC